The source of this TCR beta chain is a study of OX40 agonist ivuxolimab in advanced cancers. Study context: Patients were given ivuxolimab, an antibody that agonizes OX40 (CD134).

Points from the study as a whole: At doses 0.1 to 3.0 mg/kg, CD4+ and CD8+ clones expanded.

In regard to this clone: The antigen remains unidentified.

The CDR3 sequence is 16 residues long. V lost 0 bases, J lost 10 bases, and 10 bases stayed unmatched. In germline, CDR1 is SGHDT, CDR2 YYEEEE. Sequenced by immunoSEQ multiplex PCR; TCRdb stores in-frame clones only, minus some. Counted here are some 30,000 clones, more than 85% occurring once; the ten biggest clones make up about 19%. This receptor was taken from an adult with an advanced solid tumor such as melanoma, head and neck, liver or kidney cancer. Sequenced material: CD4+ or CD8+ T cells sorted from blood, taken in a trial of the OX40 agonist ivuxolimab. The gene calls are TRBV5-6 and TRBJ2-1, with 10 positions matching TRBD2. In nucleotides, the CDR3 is TGTGCCAGCAGCTTGGCGGCTAGCGGGAGTCTCGGGGAGCAGTTCTTC. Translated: CASSLAASGSLGEQFF.